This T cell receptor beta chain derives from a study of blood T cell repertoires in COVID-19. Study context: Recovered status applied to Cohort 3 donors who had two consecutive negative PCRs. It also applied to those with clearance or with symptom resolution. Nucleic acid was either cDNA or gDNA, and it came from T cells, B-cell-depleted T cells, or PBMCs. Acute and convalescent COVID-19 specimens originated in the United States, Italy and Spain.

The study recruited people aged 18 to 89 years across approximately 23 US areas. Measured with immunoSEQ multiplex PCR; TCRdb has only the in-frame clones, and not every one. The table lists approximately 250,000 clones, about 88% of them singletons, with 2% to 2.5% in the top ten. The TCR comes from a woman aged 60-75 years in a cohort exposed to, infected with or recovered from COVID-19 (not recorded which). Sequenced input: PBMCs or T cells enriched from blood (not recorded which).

The CDR3 region is CASLRKAGVGYNEQFF. CDR3 coding DNA: TGTGCCAGCCTGAGAAAAGCGGGAGTGGGGTACAATGAGCAGTTCTTC. V is TRBV27 and J is TRBJ2-1; TRBD2 agrees at 8 bases. The V gene's germline CDR1 is MNHEY and CDR2 SMNVEV (reference sequence). Unmatched junction bases numbered 13, after V lost 8 bases and J lost 4 bases. The CDR3 spans 16 residues.